The 5 T cell receptor beta chains listed next were all sequenced from one sample in a study of blood T cell repertoires in COVID-19. Sequenced by immunoSEQ multiplex PCR; TCRdb stores in-frame clones only, minus some. Of about 210,000 clones in the sample, 65% to 90% were seen once. The source material was PBMCs or T cells enriched from blood (not recorded which). The origin of the receptors is a woman aged 45-59 years with acute COVID-19.

The chain couples TRBV18 to TRBJ2-1; 7 nucleotides align to TRBD1. The length of the CDR3 is 14 residues. The ends lost 3 bases at V and 10 bases at J; junction bases unmatched: 9. Germline CDR1 and CDR2: KGHSH and LQKENI. The CDR3 coding sequence is TGTGCCAGCTCACCGGGAACGACAGGGCACGAGCAGTTCTTC. Its protein is CASSPGTTGHEQFF.

The chain uses TRBV11-2 and TRBJ2-5, with D uncertain. The CDR3 runs 14 residues. In germline, CDR1 is SGHAT, CDR2 FQNNGV. V was shortened by 1 base and J by 5 bases, with 11 bases between the two germline ends. The CDR3 spells CASSLGYSGETQYF. The CDR3 DNA reads TGTGCCAGCAGCTTAGGCTACAGTGGCGAGACCCAGTACTTC.

The chain employs TRBV5-1 and TRBJ2-2; 8 nucleotides agree with TRBD1. Unmatched junction bases numbered 7, after V lost 4 bases and J lost 5 bases. Germline V CDR1 and CDR2: SGHRS, YFSETQ. The length of the CDR3 is 15 residues. The CDR3: CASSQGQGLTGELFF. DNA of the CDR3: TGCGCCAGCAGCCAAGGACAGGGATTGACCGGGGAGCTGTTTTTT.

V usage is TRBV24-1 and J usage is TRBJ1-5, with 8 bases fitting TRBD1. CDR1 and CDR2 (germline): KGHDR, SFDVKD. V lost 4 bases to trimming and J lost 2 bases; unmatched junction nucleotides: 9. The CDR3 runs 17 residues. The CDR3, as DNA: TGTGCCACCAGTGACTATGACAGGGGAGGACGCAATCAGCCCCAGCATTTT. This codes for CATSDYDRGGRNQPQHF.

The V call is TRBV6-5, the J call TRBJ1-2; TRBD1 might be the D (6 bases). CDR3 length: 14 amino acids. The V gene's germline CDR1 is MNHEY and CDR2 SVGAGI. V was pared by 7 bases and J by 0 bases, with 12 bases between. The CDR3 nucleotides are TGTGCCAGCAAAACGGCAGGGGCTAACTATGGCTACACCTTC. Translated, it gives CASKTAGANYGYTF.